This TCR beta chain was obtained from a study of early T cells in non-severe SARS-CoV-2 infection. Study as a whole: Alpha and beta chains were unpaired, from unsorted whole-blood bulk RNA.

Looked up from germline, CDR1 is SNHLY and CDR2 is FYNNEI. The V segment lost 5 bases and the J segment 3 bases; nucleotides outside the gene matches: 9. CDR3 size: 15 residues. Each cDNA molecule carried a unique molecular identifier. TCRdb ran MiXCR on the 5' RACE reads and lists one entry per CDR3 protein. The sample yields 75,000 to 80,000 distinct CDR3 sequences, roughly 15% seen once. The receptor was derived from an adult who was a healthcare worker with PCR-confirmed SARS-CoV-2 infection or an uninfected control (not recorded which). This sequence joins TRBV2 and TRBJ2-7, with 8 positions matching TRBD1. Sequences were obtained from whole blood. In DNA, the CDR3 is TGTGCCAGCAGTAGCGAGACAGGGGTCGTCTACGAGCAGTACTTC. Protein: CASSSETGVVYEQYF. The full variable domain, in which reference TRBV2 and TRBJ2-7 provide the parts outside the CDR3, is EPEVTQTPSHQVTQMGQEVILRCVPISNHLYFYWYRQILGQKVEFLVSFYNNEISEKSEIFDDQFSVERPDGSNFTLKIRSTKLEDSAMYFCASSSETGVVYEQYFGPGTRLTVT.